This T cell receptor beta chain was observed in a study of beta chain features in type 1 diabetes. General study results and limits: cDNA-based sequencing might over-represent cells highly expressing TCR. Individuals with type 1 diabetes displayed fewer insertions and more deletions at VDJ junctions. Moderate but significant shortening of TCRB CDR3s was recorded in all four CD4+ subsets from Type 1 diabetes patients. TCRB rearrangement may or may not be influenced by HLA type; here this remained unresolved.

Since all of the isolated RNA was reverse transcribed, expressed TCRB transcripts were what got sequenced. Sequencing was performed with immunoSEQ multiplex PCR; in TCRdb, only in-frame clones are kept and a portion is missing. The data contain 150,000 to 190,000 clones, over 7.5% of them singletons. This clone showed up just a few times. Its cognate antigen is unknown. The CDR3 consists of 13 residues. The trim removed 5 bases at V and 8 bases at J, leaving 6 bases unmatched. Germline-derived CDR1 and CDR2 are SGHTA and FQGNSA. The source material was central memory CD4+ T cells from blood. The V call is TRBV7-2, the J call TRBJ2-1, with 7 nucleotides matching TRBD1. The TCR sequence derives from a man aged 18-30 years in good health. CDR3 region: CASSRGRLDEQFF. The CDR3, as DNA: TGTGCCAGCAGCAGGGGGCGTCTTGATGAGCAGTTCTTC.